This T cell receptor (beta chain) was retrieved from a study of spatial heterogeneity in lung cancer. Study information: Sequences of the beta chain were consistently detected in greater numbers than alpha-chain sequences.

This sample's time point: sample taken at primary tumor resection. The input material, whole RNA from tumor, nontumor lung or frozen PBMC, was sequenced unsorted. One entry per CDR3 protein, called by TCRdb with MiXCR from the 5' RACE reads. The sample includes some 47,000 distinct CDR3 sequences, over 5.5% of them seen just once. The V end lost 6 bases, the J end lost 0 bases, and 12 bases lay between the germline ends. The CDR3 contains 13 residues. The V gene's germline CDR1 is DFQATT and CDR2 SNEGSKA (reference sequence). This clonotype was recorded a few times. Material: PBMCs, obtained at surgery. The TCR originated in a female donor with early-stage non-small cell lung cancer. The chain has TRBV20-1 and TRBJ2-7; the D is unclear. The CDR3 DNA reads as TGCAGTGCCCCCCGGCCTAGCTCCTACGAGCAGTACTTC. This encodes CSAPRPSSYEQYF.